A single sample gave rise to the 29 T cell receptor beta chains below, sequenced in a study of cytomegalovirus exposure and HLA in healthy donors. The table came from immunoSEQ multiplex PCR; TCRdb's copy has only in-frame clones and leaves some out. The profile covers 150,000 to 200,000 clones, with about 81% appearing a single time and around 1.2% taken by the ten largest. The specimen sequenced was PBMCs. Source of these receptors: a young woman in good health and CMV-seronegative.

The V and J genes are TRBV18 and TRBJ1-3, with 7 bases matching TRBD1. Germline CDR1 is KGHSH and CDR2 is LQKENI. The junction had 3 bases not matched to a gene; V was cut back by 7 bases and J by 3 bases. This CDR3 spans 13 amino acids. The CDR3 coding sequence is TGTGCCAGCTTGGGACAGCTTGGAAACACCATATATTTT. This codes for CASLGQLGNTIYF. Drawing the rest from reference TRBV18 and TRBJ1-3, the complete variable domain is NAGVMQNPRHLVRRRGQEARLRCSPMKGHSHVYWYRQLPEEGLKFMVYLQKENIIDESGMPKERFSAEFPKEGPSILRIQQVVRGDSAAYFCASLGQLGNTIYFGEGSWLTVV.

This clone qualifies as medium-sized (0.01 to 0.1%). CDR3 sequence (DNA): TGCGCCAGCAGCTTGGGAGCGGGAGTAGGGGTCTACGAGCAGTACTTC. Translating gives CASSLGAGVGVYEQYF. The chain links TRBV5-1 to TRBJ2-7; 8 nucleotides agree with TRBD2. The CDR3 spans 16 residues. With V trimmed by 0 bases and J by 3 bases, 8 bases remained unmatched. Per germline, CDR1 SGHRS and CDR2 YFSETQ.

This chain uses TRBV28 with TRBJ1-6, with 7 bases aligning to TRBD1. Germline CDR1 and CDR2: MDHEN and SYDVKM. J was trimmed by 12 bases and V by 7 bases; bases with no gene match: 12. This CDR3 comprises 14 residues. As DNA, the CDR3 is TGTGCCAGCATTAATTCCGGGACAGCGAGACCCCTCCACTTT. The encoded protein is CASINSGTARPLHF.

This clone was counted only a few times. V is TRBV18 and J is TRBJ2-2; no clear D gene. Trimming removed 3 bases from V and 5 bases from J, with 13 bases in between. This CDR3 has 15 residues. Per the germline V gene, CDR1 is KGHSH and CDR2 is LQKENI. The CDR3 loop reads CASSPSDDTTGELFF. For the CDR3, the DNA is TGTGCCAGCTCACCGTCCGATGACACTACCGGGGAGCTGTTTTTT.

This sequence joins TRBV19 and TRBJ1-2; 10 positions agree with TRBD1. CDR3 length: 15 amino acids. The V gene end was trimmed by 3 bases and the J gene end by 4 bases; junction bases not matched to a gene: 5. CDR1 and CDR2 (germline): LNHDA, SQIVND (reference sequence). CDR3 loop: CASSIPGQGFYGYTF. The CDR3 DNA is TGTGCCAGTAGTATTCCGGGACAGGGGTTCTATGGCTACACCTTC.

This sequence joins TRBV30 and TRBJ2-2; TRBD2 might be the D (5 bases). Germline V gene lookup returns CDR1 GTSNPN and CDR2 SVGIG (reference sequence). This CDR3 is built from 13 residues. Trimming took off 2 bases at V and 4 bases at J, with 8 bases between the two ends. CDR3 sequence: CAWSSRVTGELFF. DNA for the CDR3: TGTGCCTGGAGTTCGCGGGTCACCGGGGAGCTGTTTTTT.

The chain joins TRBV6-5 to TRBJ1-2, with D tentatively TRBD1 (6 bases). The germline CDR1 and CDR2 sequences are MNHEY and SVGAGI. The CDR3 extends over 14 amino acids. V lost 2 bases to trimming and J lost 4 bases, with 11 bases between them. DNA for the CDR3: TGTGCCAGCAGTTACGGGGGCAGACGCTATGGCTACACCTTC. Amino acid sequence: CASSYGGRRYGYTF.

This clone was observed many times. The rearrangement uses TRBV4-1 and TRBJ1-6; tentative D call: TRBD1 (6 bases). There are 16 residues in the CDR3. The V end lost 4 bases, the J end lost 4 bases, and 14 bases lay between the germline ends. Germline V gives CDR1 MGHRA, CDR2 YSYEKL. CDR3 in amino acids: CASSPPQGRYNSPLHF. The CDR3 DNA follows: TGCGCCAGCAGCCCACCACAGGGACGGTATAATTCACCCCTCCACTTT.

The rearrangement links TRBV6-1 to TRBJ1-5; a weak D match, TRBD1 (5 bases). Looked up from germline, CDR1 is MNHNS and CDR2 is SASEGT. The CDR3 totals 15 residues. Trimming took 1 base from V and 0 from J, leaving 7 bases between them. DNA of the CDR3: TGTGCCAGCAGTGAAGTTGGACATAGCAATCAGCCCCAGCATTTT. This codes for CASSEVGHSNQPQHF.

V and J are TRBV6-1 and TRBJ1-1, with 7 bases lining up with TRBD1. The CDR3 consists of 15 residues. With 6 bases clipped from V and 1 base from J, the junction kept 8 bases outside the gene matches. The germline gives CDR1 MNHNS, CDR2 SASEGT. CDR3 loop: CASSATGFGNTEAFF. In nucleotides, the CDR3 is TGTGCCAGCAGCGCGACAGGGTTTGGGAACACTGAAGCTTTCTTT.

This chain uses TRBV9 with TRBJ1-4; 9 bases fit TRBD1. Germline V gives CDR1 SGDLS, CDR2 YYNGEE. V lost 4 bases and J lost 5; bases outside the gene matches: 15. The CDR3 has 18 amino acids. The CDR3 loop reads CASSTTRTGDAQNEKLFF. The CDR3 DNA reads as TGTGCCAGCAGCACAACCAGGACAGGGGACGCTCAAAATGAAAAACTGTTTTTT.

CDR3 DNA sequence: TGTGCCAGCAGCTTGGAGATCCAGGGGGCATTGACCGGGGAGCTGTTTTTT. Residues: CASSLEIQGALTGELFF. The chain couples TRBV5-6 to TRBJ2-2, with 8 bases lining up with TRBD1. J gave up 5 bases and V 0 bases, and 9 bases lay outside the gene matches. Germline V gene lookup returns CDR1 SGHDT and CDR2 YYEEEE. The CDR3 loop spans 17 amino acids. Variable domain in full (rest from reference TRBV5-6 and TRBJ2-2): DAGVTQSPTHLIKTRGQQVTLRCSPKSGHDTVSWYQQALGQGPQFIFQYYEEEERQRGNFPDRFSGHQFPNYSSELNVNALLLGDSALYLCASSLEIQGALTGELFFGEGSRLTVL.

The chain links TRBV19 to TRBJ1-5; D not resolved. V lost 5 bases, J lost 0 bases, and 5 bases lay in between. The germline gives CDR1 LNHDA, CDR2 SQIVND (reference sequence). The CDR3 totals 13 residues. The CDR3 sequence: CASSSSSNQPQHF. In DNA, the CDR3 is TGTGCCAGTAGTTCGTCTAGCAATCAGCCCCAGCATTTT.

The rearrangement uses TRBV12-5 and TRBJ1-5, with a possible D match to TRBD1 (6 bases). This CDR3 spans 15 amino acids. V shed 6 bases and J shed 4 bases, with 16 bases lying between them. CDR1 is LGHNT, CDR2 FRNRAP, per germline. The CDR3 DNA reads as TGTGCTAGTGGGCATGGAGGGGGAGGGAATCAGCCCCAGCATTTT. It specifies CASGHGGGGNQPQHF.

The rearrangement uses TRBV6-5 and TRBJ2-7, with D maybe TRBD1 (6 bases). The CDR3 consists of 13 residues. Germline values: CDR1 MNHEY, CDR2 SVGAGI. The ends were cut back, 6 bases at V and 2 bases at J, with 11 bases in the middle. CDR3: CASSRTGPYEQYF. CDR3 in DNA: TGTGCCAGCAGCCGCACAGGGCCCTACGAGCAGTACTTC.

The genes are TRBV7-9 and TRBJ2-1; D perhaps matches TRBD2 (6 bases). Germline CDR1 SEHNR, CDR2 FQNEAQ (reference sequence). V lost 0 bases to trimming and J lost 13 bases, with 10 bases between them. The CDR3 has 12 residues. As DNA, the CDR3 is TGTGCCAGCAGCTTAGCTCCAGCGGGTCAGTTCTTC. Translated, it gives CASSLAPAGQFF.

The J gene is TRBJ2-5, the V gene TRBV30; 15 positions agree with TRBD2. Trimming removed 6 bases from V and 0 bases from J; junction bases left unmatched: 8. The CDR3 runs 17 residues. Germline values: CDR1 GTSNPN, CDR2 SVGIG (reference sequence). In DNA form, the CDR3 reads TGTGCCTGCCGGGGACTAGCGGGAGGCCTGTACCAAGAGACCCAGTACTTC. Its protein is CACRGLAGGLYQETQYF. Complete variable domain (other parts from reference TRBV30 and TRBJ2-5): SQTIHQWPATLVQPVGSPLSLECTVEGTSNPNLYWYRQAAGRGLQLLFYSVGIGQISSEVPQNLSASRPQDRQFILSSKKLLLSDSGFYLCACRGLAGGLYQETQYFGPGTRLLVL.

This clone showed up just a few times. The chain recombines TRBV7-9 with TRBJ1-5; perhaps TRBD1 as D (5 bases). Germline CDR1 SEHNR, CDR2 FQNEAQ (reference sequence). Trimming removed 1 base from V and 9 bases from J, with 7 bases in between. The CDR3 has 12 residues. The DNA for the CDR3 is TGTGCCAGCAGCTTAGTGGGGGGGCCCCAGCATTTT. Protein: CASSLVGGPQHF.

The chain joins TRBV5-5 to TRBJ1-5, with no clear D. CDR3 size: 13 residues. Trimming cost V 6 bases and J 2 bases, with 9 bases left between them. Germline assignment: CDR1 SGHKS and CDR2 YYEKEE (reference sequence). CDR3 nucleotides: TGTGCCAGCAACATGGGAGGCAATCAGCCCCAGCATTTT. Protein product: CASNMGGNQPQHF.

CDR3 in amino acids: CASSRRPTSGPVNEQFF. The CDR3 DNA follows: TGCGCCAGCAGCCGCCGCCCGACTAGCGGGCCGGTCAATGAGCAGTTCTTC. The rearrangement links TRBV4-1 to TRBJ2-1, with 10 bases aligning to TRBD2. Germline V gene data show CDR1 as MGHRA and CDR2 as YSYEKL. After removal of 4 bases from V and 6 bases from J, the junction contained 12 bases not matched to a gene. CDR3 length equals 17 residues.

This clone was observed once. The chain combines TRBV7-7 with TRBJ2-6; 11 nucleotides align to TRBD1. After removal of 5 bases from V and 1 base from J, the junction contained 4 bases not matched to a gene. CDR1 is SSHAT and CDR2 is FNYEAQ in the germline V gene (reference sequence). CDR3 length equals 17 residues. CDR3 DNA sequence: TGTGCCAGCAGCCCGCGGGACAGGGGGTCTGGGGCCAACGTCCTGACTTTC. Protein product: CASSPRDRGSGANVLTF.

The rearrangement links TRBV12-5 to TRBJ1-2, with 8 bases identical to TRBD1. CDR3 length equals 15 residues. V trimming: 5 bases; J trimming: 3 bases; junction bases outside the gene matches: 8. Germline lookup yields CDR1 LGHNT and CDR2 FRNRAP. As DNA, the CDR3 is TGTGCTAGTGGTGGAGGACAGGGACAGTACTATGGCTACACCTTC. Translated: CASGGGQGQYYGYTF.

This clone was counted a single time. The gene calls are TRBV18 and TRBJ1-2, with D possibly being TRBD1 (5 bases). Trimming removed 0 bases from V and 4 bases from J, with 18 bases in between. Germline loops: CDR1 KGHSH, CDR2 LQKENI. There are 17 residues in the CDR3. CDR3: CASSPPGLPLGVYGYTF. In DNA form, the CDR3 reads TGTGCCAGCTCACCACCGGGACTTCCGCTCGGGGTCTATGGCTACACCTTC.

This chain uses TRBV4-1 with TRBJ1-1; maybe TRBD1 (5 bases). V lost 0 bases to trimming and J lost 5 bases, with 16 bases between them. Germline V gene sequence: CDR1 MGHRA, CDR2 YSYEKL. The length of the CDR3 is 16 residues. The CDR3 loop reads CASSQDKEQGKTEAFF. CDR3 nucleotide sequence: TGCGCCAGCAGCCAAGATAAGGAGCAGGGAAAGACTGAAGCTTTCTTT.

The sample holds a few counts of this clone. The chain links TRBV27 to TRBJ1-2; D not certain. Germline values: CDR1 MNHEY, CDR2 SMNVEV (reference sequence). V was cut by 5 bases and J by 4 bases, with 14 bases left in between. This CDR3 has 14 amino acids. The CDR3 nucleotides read TGTGCCAGCAGTCCTCTAGGCCGGCGCTATGGCTACACCTTC. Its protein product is CASSPLGRRYGYTF.

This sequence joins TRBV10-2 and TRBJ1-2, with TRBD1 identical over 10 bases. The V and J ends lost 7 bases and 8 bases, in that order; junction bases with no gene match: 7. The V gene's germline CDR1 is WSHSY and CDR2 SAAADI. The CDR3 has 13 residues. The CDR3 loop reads CASTGGQGSGYTF. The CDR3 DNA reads TGCGCCAGCACGGGGGGACAGGGGAGCGGCTACACCTTC.

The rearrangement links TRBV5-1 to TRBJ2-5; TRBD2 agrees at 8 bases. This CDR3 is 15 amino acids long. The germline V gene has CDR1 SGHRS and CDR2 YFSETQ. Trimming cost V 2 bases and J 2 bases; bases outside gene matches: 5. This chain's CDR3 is CASSFGGLAQETQYF. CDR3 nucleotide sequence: TGCGCCAGCAGCTTCGGTGGACTAGCACAAGAGACCCAGTACTTC.

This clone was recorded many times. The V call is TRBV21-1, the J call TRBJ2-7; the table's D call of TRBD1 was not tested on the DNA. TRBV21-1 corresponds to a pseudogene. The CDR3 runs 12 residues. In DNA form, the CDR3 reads TGTGCCAGCAGTCAGGGTAGCCACGAGCAGTACTTC. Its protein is CASSQGSHEQYF.

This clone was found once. CDR3: CSVTRGDQETQYF. CDR3 bases: TGCAGCGTTACCCGGGGTGACCAAGAGACCCAGTACTTC. The chain carries TRBV29-1 and TRBJ2-5; the D gene is possibly TRBD2 (5 bases). Germline V gene data show CDR1 as SQVTM and CDR2 as ANQGSEA. The CDR3 runs 13 residues. The germline V and J ends were trimmed by 5 bases and 0 bases, with 10 bases remaining between them.